This T cell receptor (beta chain) was recorded in a study of T-cell reconstitution after alpha-beta-depleted transplantation in children. For TCRbeta, the library was prepared with unique molecular identifiers. Using its own MiXCR run on the PCR reads, TCRdb lists one record per CDR3 protein. Here the sample spans some 490,000 distinct CDR3 sequences, around 13% being singletons. This clonotype has only a few counts. This receptor was obtained from a human donor who donated a stem cell graft to a child with combined immunodeficiency. The starting material was PBMCs from the stem cell graft donor, obtained from the stem cell graft.

In DNA, the CDR3 is TGTGCCAGCACCTTCACCAGGAACGCAGATACGCAGTATTTT. It encodes CASTFTRNADTQYF. This chain uses TRBV7-2 with TRBJ2-3; D gene unclear. The CDR3 loop spans 14 amino acids. Trimming shortened V by 7 bases and J by 4 bases, and 15 bases separated the two germline ends. Germline loops: CDR1 SGHTA, CDR2 FQGNSA. Using reference TRBV7-2 and TRBJ2-3 for the parts outside the CDR3, the full variable domain is GAGVSQSPSNKVTEKGKDVELRCDPISGHTALYWYRQSLGQGLEFLIYFQGNSAPDKSGLPSDRFSAERTGGSVSTLTIQRTQQEDSAVYLCASTFTRNADTQYFGPGTRLTVL.